The 16 T cell receptor beta chains given below trace back to one sample, sequenced in a study of CD8+ T cells in alopecia areata. As for treatment: oral pan-JAK inhibitor, 5-10 mg twice daily. Extraction and reverse transcription of RNA yielded cDNA as the sequencing template. Produced via immunoSEQ multiplex PCR; TCRdb's table is partial and in-frame only. Here the sample spans about 140,000 clones, 86% being singletons. Sequenced material: CD8+ T cells sorted from blood, taken at week 4, from a patient treated with tofacitinib. The receptor set was obtained from a human donor with alopecia areata.

The rearrangement joins TRBV7-9 to TRBJ1-1; D gene uncertain. CDR1 is SEHNR and CDR2 is FQNEAQ in the germline V gene (reference sequence). V lost 1 base to trimming and J lost 0 bases, with 9 bases between them. The CDR3 runs to 15 residues. The CDR3 region has the DNA TGTGCCAGCAGCTTAGTGTCTAGCATGAACACTGAAGCTTTCTTT. Protein sequence: CASSLVSSMNTEAFF.

V gene TRBV5-4 combines with J gene TRBJ2-3, with D unclear. The CDR3 has 12 residues. V was pared by 0 bases and J by 4 bases, with 3 bases between. Germline assignment: CDR1 SGHNT and CDR2 YYREEE (reference sequence). The DNA for the CDR3 is TGTGCCAGCAGCTTGGAGGCAGATACGCAGTATTTT. Its translation is CASSLEADTQYF.

V and J are TRBV5-1 and TRBJ2-1, with D tentatively TRBD1 (5 bases). Trimming pared 4 bases from V and 5 bases from J, leaving 7 bases between. The CDR3 extends over 12 amino acids. The germline V gene has CDR1 SGHRS and CDR2 YFSETQ. CDR3 bases: TGCGCCAGCAGCCCGACAGACAATGAGCAGTTCTTC. This codes for CASSPTDNEQFF.

J is TRBJ2-2 and V is TRBV27; 12 nucleotides agree with TRBD1. The CDR3 covers 16 residues. Trimming cost V 5 bases and J 4 bases; bases outside gene matches: 5. Germline assignment: CDR1 MNHEY and CDR2 SMNVEV (reference sequence). The CDR3 sequence: CASSTPGQGATGELFF. Here the CDR3 DNA reads TGTGCCAGCAGTACCCCGGGACAGGGGGCCACCGGGGAGCTGTTTTTT.

Comment on this clone: The identical CDR3 is also encoded by other nucleotide sequences in the sample. The chain has TRBV30 and TRBJ2-7, with no clear D. CDR1 GTSNPN and CDR2 SVGIG come from the germline V gene (reference sequence). This CDR3 is built from 12 residues. The germline V and J ends were trimmed by 2 bases and 0 bases, with 5 bases remaining between them. The CDR3 loop is CAWSPSSYEQYF. The CDR3 coding sequence is TGTGCCTGGAGTCCTAGCTCCTACGAGCAGTACTTC.

The chain is built from TRBV30 and TRBJ2-2; D is unclear. The germline V gene has CDR1 GTSNPN and CDR2 SVGIG (reference sequence). The ends were cut back, 5 bases at V and 0 bases at J, with 13 bases in the middle. The CDR3 totals 15 residues. DNA for the CDR3: TGTGCCTGGGTTCCCTCGAACGCGAACACCGGGGAGCTGTTTTTT. It translates to CAWVPSNANTGELFF.

This CDR3 reads CASSEALGLDHITDTQYF. The CDR3 coding sequence is TGTGCCAGCAGTGAAGCGCTGGGACTAGACCACATAACAGATACGCAGTATTTT. The chain has TRBV2 and TRBJ2-3; 8 bases are shared with TRBD2. V dropped 0 bases and J dropped 3; count of bases not matched to a gene: 11. CDR1 and CDR2 from the germline V gene are SNHLY and FYNNEI. The CDR3 has 18 amino acids.

The chain joins TRBV4-1 to TRBJ2-7, with TRBD1 matching 9 bases. V gave up 3 bases and J gave up 3 bases; unmatched junction bases: 6. The CDR3 contains 15 residues. The germline V gene has CDR1 MGHRA and CDR2 YSYEKL. This CDR3 is CASSHGTGKFYEQYF. The DNA for the CDR3 is TGCGCCAGCAGCCACGGGACAGGGAAGTTCTACGAGCAGTACTTC.

This clone was detected many times. V usage is TRBV19 and J usage is TRBJ2-1; TRBD2 matches at 9 bases. V gave up 7 bases and J gave up 3 bases; unmatched junction bases: 4. This CDR3 has 14 residues. Germline lookup yields CDR1 LNHDA and CDR2 SQIVND (reference sequence). The DNA of the CDR3 is TGTGCCAGTACAGGCGGGGGGGACTACAATGAGCAGTTCTTC. It encodes CASTGGGDYNEQFF.

The J gene is TRBJ2-1, the V gene TRBV5-6; D might be TRBD1 (5 bases). In germline, CDR1 is SGHDT, CDR2 YYEEEE. The CDR3 extends over 13 amino acids. The V end was cut by 3 bases, the J end by 7 bases, with 11 bases between. CDR3 nucleotides: TGTGCCAGCAGCTCCGACAGCCTTAATGAGCAGTTCTTC. Protein product: CASSSDSLNEQFF.

Notes on this clone: The same CDR3 can be traced to other DNA sequences in this sample. The gene calls are TRBV9 and TRBJ2-2; no clear D. V lost 2 bases, J lost 3 bases, and 8 bases lay in between. This CDR3 is built from 14 residues. Germline CDR1 is SGDLS and CDR2 is YYNGEE. The CDR3 is CASSVGSHTGELFF. CDR3 nucleotides: TGTGCCAGCAGCGTGGGCAGTCACACCGGGGAGCTGTTTTTT.

This chain joins TRBV5-1 and TRBJ2-7, with D tentatively TRBD2 (5 bases). CDR3 length: 14 residues. V lost 4 bases and J 1 base, leaving 12 bases between the germline ends. The V gene's germline CDR1 is SGHRS and CDR2 YFSETQ. The CDR3 region has the DNA TGCGCCAGCAGCCCCAGCGGCGCTTCCTACGAGCAGTACTTC. Encoded protein: CASSPSGASYEQYF.

J is TRBJ2-3 and V is TRBV5-4; D not resolved. The CDR3 covers 15 residues. Trimming took off 0 bases at V and 1 base at J, with 9 bases between the two ends. CDR1 and CDR2 (germline): SGHNT, YYREEE (reference sequence). CDR3 nucleotides: TGTGCCAGCAGCTTGGCCGTCCTCGGCACAGATACGCAGTATTTT. This sequence encodes CASSLAVLGTDTQYF.

The V call is TRBV29-1, the J call TRBJ2-1, with D uncertain. V lost 4 bases and J 7 bases, leaving 14 bases between the germline ends. This CDR3 region has 13 residues. The germline gives CDR1 SQVTM, CDR2 ANQGSEA. The DNA of the CDR3 is TGCAGCGTTGTTGGGCTACTAATAAATGAGCAGTTCTTC. Translating gives CSVVGLLINEQFF.

The genes are TRBV4-1 and TRBJ1-1; D might be TRBD1 (5 bases). The V end lost 1 base, the J end lost 4 bases, and 19 bases lay between the germline ends. Germline lookup yields CDR1 MGHRA and CDR2 YSYEKL. The CDR3 consists of 17 residues. For the CDR3, the DNA is TGCGCCAGCAGCCAAGCAACAACGGGGACTCGGGGCACTGAAGCTTTCTTT. This translates into CASSQATTGTRGTEAFF.

The rearrangement joins TRBV5-1 to TRBJ2-1; 7 nucleotides align to TRBD1. With 4 bases clipped from V and 8 bases from J, the junction kept 12 bases outside the gene matches. The germline gives CDR1 SGHRS, CDR2 YFSETQ. This CDR3 comprises 15 residues. For the CDR3, the DNA is TGCGCCAGCAGCGTCAGACAGGGAGTAAACGATGAGCAGTTCTTC. This encodes CASSVRQGVNDEQFF.